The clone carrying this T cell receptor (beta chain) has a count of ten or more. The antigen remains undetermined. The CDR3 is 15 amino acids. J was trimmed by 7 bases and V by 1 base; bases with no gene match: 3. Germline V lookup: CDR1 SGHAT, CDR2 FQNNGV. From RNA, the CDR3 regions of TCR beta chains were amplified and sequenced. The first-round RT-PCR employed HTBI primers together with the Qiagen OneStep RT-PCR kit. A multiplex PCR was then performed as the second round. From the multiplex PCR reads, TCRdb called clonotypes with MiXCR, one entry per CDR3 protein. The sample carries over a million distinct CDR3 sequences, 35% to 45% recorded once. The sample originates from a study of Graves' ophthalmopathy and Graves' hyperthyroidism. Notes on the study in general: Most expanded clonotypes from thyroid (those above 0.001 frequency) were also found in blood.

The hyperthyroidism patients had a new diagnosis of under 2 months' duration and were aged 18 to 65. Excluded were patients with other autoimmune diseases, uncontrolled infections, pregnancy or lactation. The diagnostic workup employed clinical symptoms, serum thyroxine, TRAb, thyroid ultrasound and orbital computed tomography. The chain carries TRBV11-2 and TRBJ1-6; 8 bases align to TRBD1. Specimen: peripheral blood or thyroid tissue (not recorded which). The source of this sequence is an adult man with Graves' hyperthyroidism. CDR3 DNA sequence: TGTGCCAGCAGCTTAGCCCGACAGGGGAATTCACCCCTCCACTTT. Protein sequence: CASSLARQGNSPLHF.